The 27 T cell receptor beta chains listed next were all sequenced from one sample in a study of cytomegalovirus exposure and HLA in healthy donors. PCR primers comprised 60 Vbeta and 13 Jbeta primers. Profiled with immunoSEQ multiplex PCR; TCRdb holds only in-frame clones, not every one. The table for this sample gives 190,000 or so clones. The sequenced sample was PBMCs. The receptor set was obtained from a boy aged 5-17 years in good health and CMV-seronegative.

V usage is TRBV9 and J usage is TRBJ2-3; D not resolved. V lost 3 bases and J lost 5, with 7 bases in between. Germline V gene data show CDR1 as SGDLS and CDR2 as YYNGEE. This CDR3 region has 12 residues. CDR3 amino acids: CASSASEDTQYF. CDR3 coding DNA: TGTGCCAGCAGCGCATCAGAAGATACGCAGTATTTT.

The CDR3 sequence is CAWSELTEAYEQYF. The CDR3 coding sequence is TGTGCCTGGAGCGAATTAACTGAGGCCTACGAGCAGTACTTC. This chain links TRBV30 with TRBJ2-7; D call uncertain. Germline CDR1 and CDR2: GTSNPN and SVGIG (reference sequence). V was pared by 3 bases and J by 2 bases, with 14 bases between. The CDR3 covers 14 residues.

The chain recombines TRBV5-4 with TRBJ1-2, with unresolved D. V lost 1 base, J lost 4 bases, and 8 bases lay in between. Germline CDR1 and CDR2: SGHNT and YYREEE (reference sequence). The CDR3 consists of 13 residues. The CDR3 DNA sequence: TGTGCCAGCAGCTTGTTCGCGAGCTATGGCTACACCTTC. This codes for CASSLFASYGYTF. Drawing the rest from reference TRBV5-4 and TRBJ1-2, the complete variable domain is ETGVTQSPTHLIKTRGQQVTLRCSSQSGHNTVSWYQQALGQGPQFIFQYYREEENGRGNFPPRFSGLQFPNYSSELNVNALELDDSALYLCASSLFASYGYTFGSGTRLTVV.

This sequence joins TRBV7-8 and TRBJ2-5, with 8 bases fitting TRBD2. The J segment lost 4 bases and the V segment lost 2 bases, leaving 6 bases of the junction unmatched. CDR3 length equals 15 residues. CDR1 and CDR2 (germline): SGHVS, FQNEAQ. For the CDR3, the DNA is TGTGCCAGCAGCTTACGGGGACTAGGAATAGAGACCCAGTACTTC. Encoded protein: CASSLRGLGIETQYF.

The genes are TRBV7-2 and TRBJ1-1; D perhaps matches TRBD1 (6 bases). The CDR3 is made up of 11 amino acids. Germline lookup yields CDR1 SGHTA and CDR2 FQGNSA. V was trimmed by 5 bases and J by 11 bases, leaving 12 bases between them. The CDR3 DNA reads TGTGCCAGCAGCCCTTACAGGGAGGCTTTCTTT. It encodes CASSPYREAFF.

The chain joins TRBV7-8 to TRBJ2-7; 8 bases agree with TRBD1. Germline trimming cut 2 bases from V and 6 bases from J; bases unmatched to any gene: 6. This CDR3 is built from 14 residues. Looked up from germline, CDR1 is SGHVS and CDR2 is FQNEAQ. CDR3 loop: CASSLWQGALEQYF. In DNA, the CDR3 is TGTGCCAGCAGCTTATGGCAGGGGGCCCTCGAGCAGTACTTC.

In DNA form, the CDR3 reads TGTGCCAGCAGCACCACCCGGGGGGGTACTGAAGCTTTCTTT. Translating gives CASSTTRGGTEAFF. This sequence joins TRBV9 and TRBJ1-1, with a possible D match to TRBD1 (5 bases). V shed 4 bases and J shed 5 bases, with 15 bases lying between them. There are 14 residues in the CDR3. CDR1 and CDR2 from the germline V gene are SGDLS and YYNGEE.

The CDR3 protein is CASSSLTSGEGETQYF. The DNA for the CDR3 is TGTGCCAGCAGCTCCCTGACTAGCGGGGAGGGGGAGACCCAGTACTTC. This rearrangement joins TRBV7-2 to TRBJ2-5, with 11 bases identical to TRBD2. Per the germline V gene, CDR1 is SGHTA and CDR2 is FQGNSA. The V segment lost 4 bases and the J segment 5 bases; nucleotides outside the gene matches: 9. The CDR3 spans 16 residues.

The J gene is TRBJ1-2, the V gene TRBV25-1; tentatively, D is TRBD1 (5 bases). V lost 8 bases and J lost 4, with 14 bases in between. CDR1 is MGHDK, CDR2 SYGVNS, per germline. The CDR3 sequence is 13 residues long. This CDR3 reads CASAKDTVYGYTF. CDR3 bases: TGTGCCAGCGCCAAGGACACCGTCTATGGCTACACCTTC.

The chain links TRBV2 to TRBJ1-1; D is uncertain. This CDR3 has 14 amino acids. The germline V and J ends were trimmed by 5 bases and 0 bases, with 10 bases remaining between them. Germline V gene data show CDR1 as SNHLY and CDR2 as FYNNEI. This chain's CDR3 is CASSPILLNTEAFF. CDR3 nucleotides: TGTGCCAGCAGTCCAATACTTCTGAACACTGAAGCTTTCTTT.

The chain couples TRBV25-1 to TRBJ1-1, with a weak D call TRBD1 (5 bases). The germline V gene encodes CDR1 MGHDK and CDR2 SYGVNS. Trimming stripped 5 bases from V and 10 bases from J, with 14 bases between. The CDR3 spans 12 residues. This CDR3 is CASSSQGAAAFF. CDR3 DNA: TGTGCCAGCAGTTCGCAGGGCGCAGCAGCTTTCTTT.

CDR3 amino acids: CASSRGGDFSLTAGELFF. The DNA of the CDR3 is TGCGCCAGCAGCCGAGGAGGGGACTTTTCGCTAACGGCCGGGGAGCTGTTTTTT. V and J are TRBV4-1 and TRBJ2-2; D is perhaps TRBD2 (6 bases). Looked up from germline, CDR1 is MGHRA and CDR2 is YSYEKL. Trimming shortened V by 4 bases and J by 6 bases, and 24 bases separated the two germline ends. The CDR3 loop spans 18 amino acids.

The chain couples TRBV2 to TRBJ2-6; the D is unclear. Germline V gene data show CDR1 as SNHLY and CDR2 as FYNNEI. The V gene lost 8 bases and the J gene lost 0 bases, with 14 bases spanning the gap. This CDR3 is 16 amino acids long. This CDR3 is CASLIERFSGANVLTF. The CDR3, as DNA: TGTGCCAGCCTAATAGAGCGATTCTCTGGGGCCAACGTCCTGACTTTC.

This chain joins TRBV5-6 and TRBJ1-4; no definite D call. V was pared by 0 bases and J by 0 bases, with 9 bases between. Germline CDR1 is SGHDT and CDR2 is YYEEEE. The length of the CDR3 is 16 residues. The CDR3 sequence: CASSLAAGSTNEKLFF. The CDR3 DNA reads TGTGCCAGCAGCTTGGCCGCGGGTTCAACTAATGAAAAACTGTTTTTT.

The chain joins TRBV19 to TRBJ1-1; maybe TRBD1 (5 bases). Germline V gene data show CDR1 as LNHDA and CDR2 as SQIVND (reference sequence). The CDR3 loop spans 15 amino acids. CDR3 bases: TGTGCGTCAAGAGGCTCAGAAGGGGTTAACACTGAAGCTTTCTTT. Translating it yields CASRGSEGVNTEAFF.

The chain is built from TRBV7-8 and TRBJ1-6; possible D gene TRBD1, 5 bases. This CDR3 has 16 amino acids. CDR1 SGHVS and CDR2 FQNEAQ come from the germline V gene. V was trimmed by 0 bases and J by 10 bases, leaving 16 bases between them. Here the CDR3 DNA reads TGTGCCAGCAGCTTAGCCTCGGGGGGATCGGCGTCACCCCTCCACTTT. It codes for CASSLASGGSASPLHF.

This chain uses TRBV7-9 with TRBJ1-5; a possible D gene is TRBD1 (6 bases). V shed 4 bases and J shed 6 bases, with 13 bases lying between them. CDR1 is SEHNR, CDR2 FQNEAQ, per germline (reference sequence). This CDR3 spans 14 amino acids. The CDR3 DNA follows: TGTGCCAGCAGCTATTCAGGGGCGGTTCAGCCCCAGCATTTT. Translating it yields CASSYSGAVQPQHF.

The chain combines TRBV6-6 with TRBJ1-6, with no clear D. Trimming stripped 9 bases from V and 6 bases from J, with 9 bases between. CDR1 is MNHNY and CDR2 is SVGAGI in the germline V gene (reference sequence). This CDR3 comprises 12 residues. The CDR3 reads CASRDLNSPLHF. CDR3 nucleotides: TGTGCCAGTAGAGATCTTAATTCACCCCTCCACTTT.

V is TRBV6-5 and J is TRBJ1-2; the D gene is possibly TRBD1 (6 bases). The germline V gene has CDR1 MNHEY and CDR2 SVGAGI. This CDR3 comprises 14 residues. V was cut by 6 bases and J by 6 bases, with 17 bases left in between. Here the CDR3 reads CASSRSAGVDGYTF. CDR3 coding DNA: TGTGCCAGCAGCCGTAGCGCAGGGGTGGATGGCTACACCTTC.

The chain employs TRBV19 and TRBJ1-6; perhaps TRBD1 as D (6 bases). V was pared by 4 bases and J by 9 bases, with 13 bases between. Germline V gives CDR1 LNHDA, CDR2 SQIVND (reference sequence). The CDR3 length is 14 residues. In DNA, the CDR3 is TGTGCCAGTAGTAAAGGCAGGGGAGCTTCACCCCTCCACTTT. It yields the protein CASSKGRGASPLHF.

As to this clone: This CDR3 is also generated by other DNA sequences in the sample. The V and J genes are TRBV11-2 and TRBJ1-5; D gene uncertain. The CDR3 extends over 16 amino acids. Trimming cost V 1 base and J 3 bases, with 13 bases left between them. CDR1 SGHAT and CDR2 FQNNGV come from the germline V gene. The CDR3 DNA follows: TGTGCCAGCAGCTTAGGCGGTAGTGGAAACAATCAGCCCCAGCATTTT. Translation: CASSLGGSGNNQPQHF.

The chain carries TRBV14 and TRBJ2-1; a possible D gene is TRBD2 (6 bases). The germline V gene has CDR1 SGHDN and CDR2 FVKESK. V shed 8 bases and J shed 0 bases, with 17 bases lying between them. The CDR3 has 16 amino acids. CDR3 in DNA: TGTGCCAGCGGTCCGCGGGGCGGCTTCTCCTACAATGAGCAGTTCTTC. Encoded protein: CASGPRGGFSYNEQFF.

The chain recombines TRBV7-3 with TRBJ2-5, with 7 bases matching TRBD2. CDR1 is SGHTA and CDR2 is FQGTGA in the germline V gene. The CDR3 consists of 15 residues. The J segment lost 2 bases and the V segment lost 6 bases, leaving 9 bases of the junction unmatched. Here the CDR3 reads CASSPLGGGQETQYF. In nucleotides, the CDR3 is TGTGCCAGCAGTCCTCTGGGCGGGGGACAAGAGACCCAGTACTTC.

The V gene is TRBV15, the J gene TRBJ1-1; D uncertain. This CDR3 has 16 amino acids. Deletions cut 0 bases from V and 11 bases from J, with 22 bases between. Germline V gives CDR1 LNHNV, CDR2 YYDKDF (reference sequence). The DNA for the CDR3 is TGTGCCACCAGCAGAGATCGTGGGCTGGCCAAAGTGGGTGCTTTCTTT. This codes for CATSRDRGLAKVGAFF.

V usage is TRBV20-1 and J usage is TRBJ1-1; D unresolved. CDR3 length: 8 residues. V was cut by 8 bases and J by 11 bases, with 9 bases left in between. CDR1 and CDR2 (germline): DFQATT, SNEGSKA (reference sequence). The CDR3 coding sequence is TGCAGTCCCGGGAAGGCTTTCTTT. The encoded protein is CSPGKAFF.

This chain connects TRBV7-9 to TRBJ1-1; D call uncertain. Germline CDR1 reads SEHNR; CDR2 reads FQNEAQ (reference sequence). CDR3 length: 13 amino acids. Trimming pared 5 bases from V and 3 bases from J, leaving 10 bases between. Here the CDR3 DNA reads TGTGCCAGCAGCCTCATAGCGGACACTGAAGCTTTCTTT. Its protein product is CASSLIADTEAFF.

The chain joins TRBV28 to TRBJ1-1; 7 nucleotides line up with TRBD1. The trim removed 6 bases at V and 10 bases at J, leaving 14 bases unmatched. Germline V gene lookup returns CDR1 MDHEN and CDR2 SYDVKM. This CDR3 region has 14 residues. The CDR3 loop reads CASSPIGQEKGAFF. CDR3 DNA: TGTGCCAGCAGCCCCATCGGACAGGAAAAGGGAGCTTTCTTT.